This T cell receptor beta chain was identified during a study of immune evolution from preneoplasia to lung adenocarcinoma. Libraries were prepared by immunoSEQ multiplex PCR; TCRdb keeps only in-frame clonotypes and omits some of them. The sample yields some 4,000 clones, roughly half seen once. The germline V gene has CDR1 MNHNY and CDR2 SVGAGI (reference sequence). V was shortened by 0 bases and J by 5 bases, with 13 bases between the two germline ends. The CDR3 runs 15 residues. The sequence was obtained from a person aged 45-60 years with lung adenocarcinoma. The source material was FFPE normal lung tissue adjacent to the tumor. This sequence joins TRBV6-6 and TRBJ2-5; D is unresolved. CDR3 DNA: TGTGCCAGCAGTTACTCCCTGGCTACAATGGAGACCCAGTACTTC. Its translation: CASSYSLATMETQYF.